What follows is one T cell receptor beta chain and its context. The antigen remains undetermined. This sample stems from a study of radiotherapy plus CTLA-4 blockade in lung cancer. Whole-study findings and limits: After treatment with radiotherapy plus ipilimumab, TCR clones that came from the tumor expanded in blood.

With ipilimumab providing CTLA-4 blockade, focal radiation was administered to patients who had chemo-refractory metastatic non-small-cell lung cancer. The J segment lost 2 bases and the V segment lost 2 bases, leaving 1 base of the junction unmatched. The CDR3 runs 14 residues. Germline assignment: CDR1 SGHRS and CDR2 YFSETQ. Profiled with immunoSEQ multiplex PCR; TCRdb holds only in-frame clones, not every one. This table holds approximately 75,000 clones, roughly 80% found once. Sequencing used peripheral blood, obtained from a patient treated with radiotherapy plus ipilimumab. This TCR came from a human donor with non-small cell lung cancer who had a complete response to radiotherapy plus ipilimumab. The chain uses TRBV5-1 and TRBJ2-3; 8 positions agree with TRBD1. The CDR3 loop reads CASSFRGLTDTQYF. Here the CDR3 DNA reads TGCGCCAGCAGCTTCAGGGGGCTCACAGATACGCAGTATTTT.